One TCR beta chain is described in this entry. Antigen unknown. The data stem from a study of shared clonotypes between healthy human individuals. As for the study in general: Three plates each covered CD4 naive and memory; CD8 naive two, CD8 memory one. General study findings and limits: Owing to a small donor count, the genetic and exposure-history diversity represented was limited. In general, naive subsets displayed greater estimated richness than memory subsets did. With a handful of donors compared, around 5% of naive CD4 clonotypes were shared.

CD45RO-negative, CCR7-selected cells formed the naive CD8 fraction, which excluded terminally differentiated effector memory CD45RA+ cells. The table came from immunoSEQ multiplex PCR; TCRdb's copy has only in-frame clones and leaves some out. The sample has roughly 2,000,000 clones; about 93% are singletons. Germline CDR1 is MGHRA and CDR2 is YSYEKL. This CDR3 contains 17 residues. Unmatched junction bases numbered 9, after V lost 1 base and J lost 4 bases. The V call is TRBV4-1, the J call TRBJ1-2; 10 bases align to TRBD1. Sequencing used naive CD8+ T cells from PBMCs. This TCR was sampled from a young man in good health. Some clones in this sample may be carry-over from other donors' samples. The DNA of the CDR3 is TGCGCCAGCAGCCAAGCATGGGGACAGGGGCCTAGCTATGGCTACACCTTC. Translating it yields CASSQAWGQGPSYGYTF.